The following is a T cell receptor beta chain sequence with its context. Other DNA sequences from this sample encode an identical CDR3 as well. These data belong to a study of shared clonotypes between healthy human individuals. Between the trimmed V and J ends, which lost 3 bases and 3 bases, there was a span of 8 bases. From germline, CDR1 is KGHSH and CDR2 LQKENI. The CDR3 is 13 amino acids. Across several immunoSEQ plates, the genomic DNA of each subset was split evenly. Per the original data handling: With immunoSEQ giving junction-only sequences and no quality scores, filtering differed. Here immunoSEQ multiplex PCR was the method, and the copy in TCRdb shows in-frame clones only, minus some. The DNA was the basis for D and trimming; V, J and clone size are from that table. The table shows approximately 2,300,000 clones, with roughly 90% occurring only once.

The chain employs TRBV18 and TRBJ1-2; D may be TRBD1 (5 bases). The TCR originated in a man between 18 and 35 years old in good health. Some clones in this sample may be carry-over from other donors' samples. Sample: naive CD4+ T cells from PBMCs. Subset in this sample: CD45RA+ positively selected. DNA of the CDR3: TGTGCCAGCTCACCGAGCAGGGACTATGGCTACACCTTC. Encoded protein: CASSPSRDYGYTF.